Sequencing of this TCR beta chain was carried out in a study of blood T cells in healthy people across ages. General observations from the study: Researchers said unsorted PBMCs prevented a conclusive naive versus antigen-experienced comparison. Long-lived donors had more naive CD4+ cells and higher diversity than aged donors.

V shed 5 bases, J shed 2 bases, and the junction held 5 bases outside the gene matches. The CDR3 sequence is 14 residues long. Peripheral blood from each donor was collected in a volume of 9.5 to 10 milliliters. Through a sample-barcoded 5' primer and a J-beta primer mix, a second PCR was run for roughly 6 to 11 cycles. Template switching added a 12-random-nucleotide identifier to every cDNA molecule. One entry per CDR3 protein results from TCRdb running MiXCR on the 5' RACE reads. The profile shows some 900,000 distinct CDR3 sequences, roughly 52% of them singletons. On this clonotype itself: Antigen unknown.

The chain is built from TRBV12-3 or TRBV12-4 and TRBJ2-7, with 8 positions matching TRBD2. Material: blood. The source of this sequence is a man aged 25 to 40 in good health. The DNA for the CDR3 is TGTGCCAGCAGTCGGGGGGGGGAGACCTACGAGCAGTACTTC. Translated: CASSRGGETYEQYF.